This T cell receptor beta chain was obtained from a study of blood T cell repertoires in COVID-19 (dated by TCRdb to 2018 to 2020). Looking at the study overall: Samples covering the acute and convalescent phases of COVID-19 were provided by collaborators in the United States, Italy and Spain. The prospective study material was composed of cDNA or gDNA derived from T cells, B-cell-depleted T cells, or PBMCs. Deeply sampled blood TCRbeta repertoires from subjects exposed to, actively infected with, or recovered from COVID-19 were included in the dataset. The repertoires were made available in a free public database intended to serve as a resource for research on the immune response to SARS-CoV-2. Samples were obtained from the ongoing ImmuneRACE study (first 160 participants) and from 1,254 subjects provided by 6 global collaborators. A de-identified subject ID, COVID-19 status, age in years and sex were almost always included in the sample metadata. Where available, HLA class I and class II types were obtained from metadata supplied by the sample provider rather than from assay-based typing.

Enrolling through a virtual design, the prospective study's participants ranged in age from roughly 18 to 89 years and lived across some 23 United States geographic areas. To assign participants to cohorts, the prospective study relied on clinical history that participants themselves reported in a screening survey and a study questionnaire. Recovered participants in ImmuneRACE Cohort 3 were defined by two consecutive negative NP/OP PCR tests, clearance by a healthcare professional, or resolution of symptoms. Mobile phlebotomists in the prospective study collected whole blood, serum and a nasopharyngeal or oropharyngeal swab from every participant. Over a 2-month period, participants in the prospective study had the option of providing additional blood draws and questionnaires. Before DNA extraction, prospective study blood samples were shipped either frozen or at room temperature. Findings and caveats that apply to the study as a whole: Clinical and demographic metadata were provided uncurated, with the amount varying by source and participant.

CDR3 length: 17 amino acids, cysteine to phenylalanine. The read is trimmed to its CDR3 DNA, 51 bases read in frame from base 1. Per the germline V gene, SGHNT is the CDR1 and YENEEA is the CDR2. Relative to germline, V is missing 0 bases and J is missing 3 bases, with 11 bases of the junction outside any gene match. Of note for this clone: What antigen it recognizes has not been identified. Within one base of it there is no much larger clone, and no base qualities were kept.

The immunoSEQ Assay, a bias-controlled multiplex PCR, was used to amplify TCRbeta CDR3 regions from genomic DNA. The paper's data handling went like this. The number of nucleated cells in each sample was estimated by amplification of reference gene primers within the assay. To quantify the absolute abundance of each unique TCRbeta CDR3 rearrangement, sequence reads were collapsed and filtered. For each sample, productive Simpson clonality was calculated as the square root of Simpson's diversity index across productive rearrangements. TCRdb carries this immuneACCESS record with in-frame sequences only. Its versions omit some clonotypes, under half of them owing to an unresolved V gene in the studies checked, with the rest unexplained. V, J and clone size were drawn from that table, and D and trimming were deduced from the DNA. The sample includes around 330,000 clones, with 70% to 90% observed a single time. Around 9.5% of the sample is taken by the ten largest.

Sequenced: PBMCs or T cells enriched from blood (not recorded which). The chain is made from TRBV11-3 and TRBJ2-7; 7 middle bases align to TRBD1. This TCR was recovered from a woman aged 40-49 years who had recovered from COVID-19. CDR3 sequence: CASSLEGRGRLSYEQYF. Read as DNA, the sequence is TGTGCCAGCAGCTTAGAGGGAAGGGGGCGTTTAAGCTACGAGCAGTACTTC. Beyond the CDR3, the reference TRBV11-3 and TRBJ2-7 genes provide the residues; the full variable domain reads: EAGVVQSPRYKIIEKKQPVAFWCNPISGHNTLYWYLQNLGQGPELLIRYENEEAVDDSQLPKDRFSAERLKGVDSTLKIQPAELGDSAVYLCASSLEGRGRLSYEQYFGPGTRLTVT.